Following are 23 T cell receptor beta chains from one sample sequenced in a study of T cell responses to AZD1222 COVID-19 vaccine. Assay: immunoSEQ multiplex PCR; the TCRdb copy retains only in-frame clones and omits some. The sample shows tens of thousands of clones, 75% to 90% of them seen only once. The specimen comprised peripheral blood, sampled 28 days after the second AZD1222 dose. The receptor set was obtained from an adult who received the AZD1222 COVID-19 vaccine.

V gene TRBV28 combines with J gene TRBJ1-5; weak D call: TRBD1 (5 bases). Germline CDR1 reads MDHEN; CDR2 reads SYDVKM. The length of the CDR3 is 12 residues. V was cut by 6 bases and J by 7 bases, with 10 bases left in between. The CDR3 region is CASRGEGQPQHF. The CDR3, as DNA: TGTGCCAGCAGGGGGGAGGGCCAGCCCCAGCATTTT. Looking up the rest from reference TRBV28 and TRBJ1-5 gives the full variable domain: DVKVTQSSRYLVKRTGEKVFLECVQDMDHENMFWYRQDPGLGLRLIYFSYDVKMKEKGDIPEGYSVSREKKERFSLILESASTNQTSMYLCASRGEGQPQHFGDGTRLSIL.

This sequence joins TRBV7-6 and TRBJ1-1; no firm D call. This CDR3 contains 13 residues. In germline, CDR1 is SGHVS, CDR2 FNYEAQ. Trimming pared 1 base from V and 0 bases from J, leaving 3 bases between. The CDR3 reads CASSLGMNTEAFF. In DNA, the CDR3 is TGTGCCAGCAGCTTAGGGATGAACACTGAAGCTTTCTTT.

J is TRBJ2-2 and V is TRBV5-1; D perhaps matches TRBD2 (6 bases). V lost 3 bases, J lost 3 bases, and 9 bases lay in between. The CDR3 loop spans 14 amino acids. Germline CDR1 and CDR2: SGHRS and YFSETQ. CDR3 region: CASSSRDYTGELFF. The CDR3 bases are TGCGCCAGCAGCTCCCGGGACTACACCGGGGAGCTGTTTTTT.

This clone appeared once. This rearrangement joins TRBV6-5 to TRBJ2-7; 11 positions agree with TRBD2. Unmatched junction bases numbered 5, after V lost 10 bases and J lost 3 bases. This CDR3 has 13 amino acids. The germline gives CDR1 MNHEY, CDR2 SVGAGI. CDR3 residues: CAILLAGVYEQYF. In DNA, the CDR3 is TGTGCCATCTTACTAGCGGGGGTCTACGAGCAGTACTTC.

The V gene is TRBV6-2 or TRBV6-3, the J gene TRBJ2-7; tentatively, D is TRBD2 (5 bases). This CDR3 spans 14 amino acids. In germline, CDR1 is MNHEY, CDR2 SVGEGT. The ends were cut back, 0 bases at V and 4 bases at J, with 10 bases in the middle. The CDR3 sequence: CASSYSIGGYEQYF. CDR3 in DNA: TGTGCCAGCAGTTACTCGATAGGAGGATACGAGCAGTACTTC.

J is TRBJ1-4 and V is TRBV11-2, with 8 bases aligning to TRBD1. This CDR3 is built from 14 residues. Germline V gene lookup returns CDR1 SGHAT and CDR2 FQNNGV. The trim removed 5 bases at V and 7 bases at J, leaving 6 bases unmatched. CDR3 amino acids: CASSRQGYVEKLFF. In DNA form, the CDR3 reads TGTGCCAGCAGCCGACAGGGGTATGTTGAAAAACTGTTTTTT.

The chain couples TRBV5-1 to TRBJ2-1, with 11 positions matching TRBD1. This CDR3 is 15 amino acids long. The trim removed 6 bases at V and 0 bases at J, leaving 2 bases unmatched. Germline-derived CDR1 and CDR2 are SGHRS and YFSETQ. CDR3 residues: CASTGTGGSYNEQFF. In nucleotides, the CDR3 is TGCGCCAGCACTGGGACAGGGGGCTCCTACAATGAGCAGTTCTTC.

Here the CDR3 reads CASSLSPGSYEQYF. The CDR3 DNA is TGTGCCAGCAGCTTATCTCCGGGGTCCTACGAGCAGTACTTC. The chain joins TRBV11-2 to TRBJ2-7, with D maybe TRBD2 (5 bases). The CDR3 runs to 14 residues. Germline CDR1 is SGHAT and CDR2 is FQNNGV. Trimming cost V 2 bases and J 1 base, with 9 bases left between them.

V gene TRBV19 combines with J gene TRBJ1-5, with a weak D call TRBD1 (6 bases). The CDR3 has 17 residues. CDR1 is LNHDA and CDR2 is SQIVND in the germline V gene (reference sequence). The ends were cut back, 6 bases at V and 0 bases at J, with 18 bases in the middle. CDR3 DNA sequence: TGTGCCAGTAGCTCTACCGGACAGACTCATAGCAATCAGCCCCAGCATTTT. It specifies CASSSTGQTHSNQPQHF. Supplemented by reference TRBV19 and TRBJ1-5, the full variable domain reads DGGITQSPKYLFRKEGQNVTLSCEQNLNHDAMYWYRQDPGQGLRLIYYSQIVNDFQKGDIAEGYSVSREKKESFPLTVTSAQKNPTAFYLCASSSTGQTHSNQPQHFGDGTRLSIL.

For the CDR3, the DNA is TGTGCCAGCGTCGGAAGGCGTACCCTCTACAATGAGCAGTTCTTC. It is translated as CASVGRRTLYNEQFF. The chain recombines TRBV19 with TRBJ2-1; D is uncertain. V was shortened by 9 bases and J by 3 bases, with 18 bases between the two germline ends. Looked up from germline, CDR1 is LNHDA and CDR2 is SQIVND (reference sequence). The CDR3 sequence is 15 residues long.

This chain connects TRBV21-1 to TRBJ1-6; TRBD1, the table's D call, was not compared with the DNA. TRBV21-1 is tagged as a pseudogene. The CDR3 totals 14 residues. The CDR3 sequence: CASSKDRANSPLHF. In nucleotides, the CDR3 is TGTGCCAGCAGCAAAGACAGGGCAAATTCACCCCTCCACTTT.

V gene TRBV7-2 combines with J gene TRBJ1-5, with TRBD1 matching over 10 bases. J gave up 5 bases and V 5 bases, and 6 bases lay outside the gene matches. CDR1 is SGHTA and CDR2 is FQGNSA in the germline V gene. The CDR3 has 15 amino acids. As DNA, the CDR3 is TGTGCCAGCAGCCCGACGGGACAGGGGCATCAGCCCCAGCATTTT. Protein: CASSPTGQGHQPQHF.

In its sample, this clone was seen once. The chain has TRBV28 and TRBJ1-5; TRBD1 agrees at 8 bases. Germline V lookup: CDR1 MDHEN, CDR2 SYDVKM. This CDR3 region has 17 residues. The V and J ends lost 7 bases and 5 bases, in that order; junction bases with no gene match: 16. CDR3 coding DNA: TGTGCCAGCACGACCCTAGCCATACAGGGGGATCATCAGCCCCAGCATTTT. This gives the protein CASTTLAIQGDHQPQHF.

This chain connects TRBV19 to TRBJ2-7; 7 bases agree with TRBD1. Germline V gene sequence: CDR1 LNHDA, CDR2 SQIVND (reference sequence). CDR3 length equals 15 residues. V was clipped by 3 bases and J by 9 bases; unmatched bases: 14. CDR3 residues: CASSMRDRRSGGQYF. The CDR3 bases are TGTGCCAGTAGTATGAGGGACAGAAGGTCCGGCGGGCAGTACTTC.

V gene TRBV6-1 combines with J gene TRBJ1-5; D uncertain. V was cut by 1 base and J by 0 bases, with 7 bases left in between. The CDR3 sequence is 15 residues long. Germline lookup yields CDR1 MNHNS and CDR2 SASEGT. The CDR3 protein is CASSEEGDSNQPQHF. Written as DNA, the CDR3 is TGTGCCAGCAGTGAAGAGGGAGATAGCAATCAGCCCCAGCATTTT.

Here the CDR3 reads CASSSVPGQGNTIYF. The CDR3 DNA reads TGTGCCAGCAGCTCAGTCCCGGGACAGGGAAACACCATATATTTT. J is TRBJ1-3 and V is TRBV7-8; 7 bases are shared with TRBD1. The CDR3 totals 15 residues. V was pared by 4 bases and J by 4 bases, with 7 bases of the junction left unmatched. Germline loops: CDR1 SGHVS, CDR2 FQNEAQ.

The V gene is TRBV7-6, the J gene TRBJ1-1, with TRBD1 identical over 9 bases. The V segment lost 0 bases and the J segment 2 bases; nucleotides outside the gene matches: 13. CDR1 is SGHVS, CDR2 FNYEAQ, per germline. The CDR3 covers 19 residues. The CDR3, as DNA: TGTGCCAGCAGCTTAGCTAGACAGGGGGGACGGAGAAACAACACTGAAGCTTTCTTT. Translation gives CASSLARQGGRRNNTEAFF.

This chain uses TRBV15 with TRBJ1-1, with D unresolved. V dropped 7 bases and J dropped 0 bases, with 6 bases sitting between them. Germline CDR1 reads LNHNV; CDR2 reads YYDKDF (reference sequence). The CDR3 contains 12 residues. CDR3 sequence (DNA): TGTGCCACCACGAGGATGAACACTGAAGCTTTCTTT. Translated: CATTRMNTEAFF.

J is TRBJ1-3 and V is TRBV10-3; TRBD1 might be the D (5 bases). V was clipped by 8 bases and J by 0 bases, with 14 bases between them. Germline loops: CDR1 ENHRY, CDR2 SYGVKD. This CDR3 spans 15 amino acids. The DNA for the CDR3 is TGTGCCATCGGCAGCCGGGACGGCTCTGGAAACACCATATATTTT. Translation: CAIGSRDGSGNTIYF.

The chain uses TRBV5-1 and TRBJ2-1, with 7 nucleotides matching TRBD2. Germline CDR1 SGHRS, CDR2 YFSETQ. The CDR3 is made up of 15 amino acids. The V segment lost 0 bases and the J segment 9 bases; nucleotides outside the gene matches: 9. CDR3 bases: TGCGCCAGCAGCTTGGCCTTTGCGGGGGTTTTTGAGCAGTTCTTC. Protein product: CASSLAFAGVFEQFF.

This clone appeared a few times. The rearrangement links TRBV2 to TRBJ1-2; tentatively, D is TRBD1 (5 bases). The V end lost 8 bases, the J end lost 1 base, and 20 bases lay between the germline ends. Germline values: CDR1 SNHLY, CDR2 FYNNEI. The CDR3 runs 16 residues. As DNA, the CDR3 is TGTGCCAGCTGGGACTCACCGGGACGGATTAACTATGGCTACACCTTC. Translated: CASWDSPGRINYGYTF.

This clone turned up a few times. The chain is built from TRBV19 and TRBJ2-7; D gene uncertain. V gave up 6 bases and J gave up 1 base, with 16 bases separating them. This CDR3 spans 15 amino acids. From germline, CDR1 is LNHDA and CDR2 SQIVND (reference sequence). CDR3 residues: CASRPRSDSSYEQYF. The CDR3 bases are TGTGCCAGTAGACCGAGGTCTGACTCTTCCTACGAGCAGTACTTC.

The chain couples TRBV9 to TRBJ2-3, with D hard to call. This CDR3 is 15 amino acids long. The germline V gene has CDR1 SGDLS and CDR2 YYNGEE. V was trimmed by 4 bases and J by 3 bases, leaving 15 bases between them. The CDR3, as DNA: TGTGCCAGCAGCCCGCGATCCGGTCCGACAGATACGCAGTATTTT. It is translated as CASSPRSGPTDTQYF.